The T cell receptor (beta chain) under discussion was sequenced for a study of blood T cell repertoires in COVID-19. Study-wide context: The United States, Italy and Spain supplied acute and convalescent COVID-19 samples.

The CDR3 loop spans 14 amino acids. The J segment lost 5 bases and the V segment lost 8 bases, leaving 7 bases of the junction unmatched. Germline lookup yields CDR1 MNHEY and CDR2 SVGAGI. As handled by the study authors: Quantification of nucleated cells was approximated via reference gene primer amplification. Only in-frame clones appear in the TCRdb table, and some are missing; sequencing was by immunoSEQ multiplex PCR. From that table come the V and J calls and clone size; the DNA was used to work out D and trimming. The repertoire includes around 230,000 clones, 80% to 90% of them detected once, and roughly 2.3% sits in the top ten.

The sequenced sample was peripheral blood. This chain links TRBV6-5 with TRBJ1-4; 8 nucleotides match TRBD1. The source is a man under 40 who had recovered from COVID-19. CDR3 in amino acids: CASGLTGANEKLFF. Written as DNA, the CDR3 is TGTGCCAGCGGCCTGACAGGGGCGAATGAAAAACTGTTTTTT.